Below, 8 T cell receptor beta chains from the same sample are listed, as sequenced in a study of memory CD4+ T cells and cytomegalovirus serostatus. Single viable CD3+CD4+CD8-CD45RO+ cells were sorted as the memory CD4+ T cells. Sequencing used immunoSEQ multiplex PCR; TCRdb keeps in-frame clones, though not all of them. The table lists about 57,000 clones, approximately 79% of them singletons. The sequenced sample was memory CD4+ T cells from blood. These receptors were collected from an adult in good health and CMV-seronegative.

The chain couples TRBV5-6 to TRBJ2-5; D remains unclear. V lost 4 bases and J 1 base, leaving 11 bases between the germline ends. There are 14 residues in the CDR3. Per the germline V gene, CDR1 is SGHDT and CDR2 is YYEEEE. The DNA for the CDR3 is TGTGCCAGCAGCCCTGGCGTTCCCCAAGAGACCCAGTACTTC. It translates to CASSPGVPQETQYF.

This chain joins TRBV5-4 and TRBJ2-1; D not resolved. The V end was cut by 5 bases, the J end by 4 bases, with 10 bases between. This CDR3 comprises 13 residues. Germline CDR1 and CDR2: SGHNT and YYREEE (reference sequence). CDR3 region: CASRQDSYNEQFF. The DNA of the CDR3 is TGTGCCAGCAGGCAAGACTCGTACAATGAGCAGTTCTTC.

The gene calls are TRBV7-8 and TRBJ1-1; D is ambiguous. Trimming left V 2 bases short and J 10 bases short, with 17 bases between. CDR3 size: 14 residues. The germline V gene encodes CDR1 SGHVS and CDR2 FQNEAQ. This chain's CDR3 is CASSLKGFLIGAFF. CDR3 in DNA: TGTGCCAGCAGCTTAAAAGGGTTCCTGATCGGAGCTTTCTTT.

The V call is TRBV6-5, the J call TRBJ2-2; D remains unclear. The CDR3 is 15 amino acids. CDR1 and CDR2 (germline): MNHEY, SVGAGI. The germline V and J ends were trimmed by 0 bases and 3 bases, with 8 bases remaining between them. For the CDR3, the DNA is TGTGCCAGCAGTTACTCGAGGCCTGACACCGGGGAGCTGTTTTTT. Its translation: CASSYSRPDTGELFF.

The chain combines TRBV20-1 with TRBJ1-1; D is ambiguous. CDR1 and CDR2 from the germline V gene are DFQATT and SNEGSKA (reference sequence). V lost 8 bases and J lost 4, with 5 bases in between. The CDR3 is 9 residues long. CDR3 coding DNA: TGCAGTCCTCGCACTGAAGCTTTCTTT. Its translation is CSPRTEAFF.

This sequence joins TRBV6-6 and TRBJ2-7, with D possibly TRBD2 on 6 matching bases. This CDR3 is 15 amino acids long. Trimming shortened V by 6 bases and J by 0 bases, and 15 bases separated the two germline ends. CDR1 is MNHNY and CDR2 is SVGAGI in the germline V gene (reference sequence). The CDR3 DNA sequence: TGTGCCAGCAGCCGTGCCACCGGGAGCTCCTACGAGCAGTACTTC. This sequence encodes CASSRATGSSYEQYF.

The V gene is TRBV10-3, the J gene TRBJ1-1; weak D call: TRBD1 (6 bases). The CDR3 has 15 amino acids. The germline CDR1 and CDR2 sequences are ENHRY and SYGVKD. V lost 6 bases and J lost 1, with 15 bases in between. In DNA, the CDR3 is TGTGCCATCAGCGCCAAGACAGGCACGAACACTGAAGCTTTCTTT. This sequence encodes CAISAKTGTNTEAFF.

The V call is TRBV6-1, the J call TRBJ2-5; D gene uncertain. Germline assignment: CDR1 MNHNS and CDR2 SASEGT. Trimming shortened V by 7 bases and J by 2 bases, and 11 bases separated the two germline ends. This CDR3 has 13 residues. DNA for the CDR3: TGTGCCAGCAATAGACAAATGCAAGAGACCCAGTACTTC. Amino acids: CASNRQMQETQYF.